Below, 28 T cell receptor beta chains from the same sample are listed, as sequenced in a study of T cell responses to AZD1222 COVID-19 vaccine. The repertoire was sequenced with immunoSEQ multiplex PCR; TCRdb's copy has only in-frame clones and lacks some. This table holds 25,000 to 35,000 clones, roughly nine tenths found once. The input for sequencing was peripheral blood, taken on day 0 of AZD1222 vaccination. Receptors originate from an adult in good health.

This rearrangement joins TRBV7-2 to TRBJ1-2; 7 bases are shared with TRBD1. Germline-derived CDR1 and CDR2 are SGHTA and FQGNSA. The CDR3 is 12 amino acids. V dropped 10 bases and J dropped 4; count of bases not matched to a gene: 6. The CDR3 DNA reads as TGTGCCATAGGACAGGCGGGCTATGGCTACACCTTC. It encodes CAIGQAGYGYTF.

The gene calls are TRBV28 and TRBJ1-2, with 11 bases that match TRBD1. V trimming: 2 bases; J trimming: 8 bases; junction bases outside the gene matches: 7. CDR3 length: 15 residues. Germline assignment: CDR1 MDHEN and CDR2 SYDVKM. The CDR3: CASSLPPGQGEGYTF. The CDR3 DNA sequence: TGTGCCAGCAGTTTACCCCCGGGACAGGGGGAAGGCTACACCTTC.

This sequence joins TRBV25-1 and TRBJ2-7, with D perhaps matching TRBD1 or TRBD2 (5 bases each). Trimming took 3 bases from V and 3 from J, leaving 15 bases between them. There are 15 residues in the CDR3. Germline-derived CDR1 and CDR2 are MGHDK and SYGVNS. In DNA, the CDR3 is TGTGCCAGCAGTGAGGGAGACAGCCGCTTCTACGAGCAGTACTTC. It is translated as CASSEGDSRFYEQYF.

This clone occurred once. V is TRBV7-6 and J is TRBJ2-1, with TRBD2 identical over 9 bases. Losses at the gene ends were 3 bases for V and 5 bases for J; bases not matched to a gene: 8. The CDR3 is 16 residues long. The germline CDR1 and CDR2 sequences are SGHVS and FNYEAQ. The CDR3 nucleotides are TGTGCCAGCAGCTTCGGATTAGCGGGAGTGAACAATGAGCAGTTCTTC. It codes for CASSFGLAGVNNEQFF.

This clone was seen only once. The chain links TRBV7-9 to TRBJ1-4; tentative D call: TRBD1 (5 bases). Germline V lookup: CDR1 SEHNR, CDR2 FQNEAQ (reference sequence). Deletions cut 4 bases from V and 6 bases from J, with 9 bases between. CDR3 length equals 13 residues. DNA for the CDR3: TGTGCCAGCAGCTATGACAGATATGAAAAACTGTTTTTT. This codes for CASSYDRYEKLFF.

As DNA, the CDR3 is TGTGCCAGCAGTTGGCGGCCTAATGAAAAACTGTTTTTT. It codes for CASSWRPNEKLFF. The chain links TRBV2 to TRBJ1-4; D not resolved. The CDR3 sequence is 13 residues long. The V end lost 5 bases, the J end lost 3 bases, and 7 bases lay between the germline ends. Germline lookup yields CDR1 SNHLY and CDR2 FYNNEI.

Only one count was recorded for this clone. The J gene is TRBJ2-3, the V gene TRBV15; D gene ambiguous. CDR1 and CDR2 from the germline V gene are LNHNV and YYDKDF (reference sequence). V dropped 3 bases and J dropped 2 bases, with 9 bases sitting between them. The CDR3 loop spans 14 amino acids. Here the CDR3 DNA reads TGTGCCACCAGCAGGGATCAGAACACAGATACGCAGTATTTT. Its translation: CATSRDQNTDTQYF.

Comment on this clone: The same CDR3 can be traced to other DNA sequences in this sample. The CDR3 nucleotides read TGTGCCAGCAGCCAATCTGCGGGGGGCTACGAGCAGTACTTC. Protein sequence: CASSQSAGGYEQYF. V and J are TRBV3-1 (or the pseudogene TRBV3-2) and TRBJ2-7; 8 bases line up with TRBD2. In germline, CDR1 is LGHDT, CDR2 YNNKEL (reference sequence). The CDR3 spans 14 residues. Trimming removed 2 bases from V and 3 bases from J; junction bases left unmatched: 3.

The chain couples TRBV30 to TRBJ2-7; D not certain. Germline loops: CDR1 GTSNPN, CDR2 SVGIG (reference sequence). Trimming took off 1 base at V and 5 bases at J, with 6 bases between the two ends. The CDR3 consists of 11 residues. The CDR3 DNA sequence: TGTGCCTGGAGTGACACCCACGAGCAGTACTTC. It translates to CAWSDTHEQYF.

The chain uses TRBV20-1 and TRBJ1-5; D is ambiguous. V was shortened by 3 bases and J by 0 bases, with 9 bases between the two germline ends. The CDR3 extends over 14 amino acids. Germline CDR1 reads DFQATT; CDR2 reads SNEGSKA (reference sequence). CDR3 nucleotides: TGCAGTGCTAGTTCGATGTATAGCAATCAGCCCCAGCATTTT. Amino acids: CSASSMYSNQPQHF.

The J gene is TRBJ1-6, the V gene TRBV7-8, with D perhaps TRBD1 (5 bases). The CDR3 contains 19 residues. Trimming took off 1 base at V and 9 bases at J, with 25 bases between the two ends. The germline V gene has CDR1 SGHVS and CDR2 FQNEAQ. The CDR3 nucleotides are TGTGCCAGCAGCTTAGACCCGGGACGGAGGACCAGATGGAGTTCACCCCTCCACTTT. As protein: CASSLDPGRRTRWSSPLHF.

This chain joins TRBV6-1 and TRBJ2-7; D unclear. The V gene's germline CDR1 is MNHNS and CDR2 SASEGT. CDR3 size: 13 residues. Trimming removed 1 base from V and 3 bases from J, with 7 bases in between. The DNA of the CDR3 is TGTGCCAGCAGTGAAGGAGTTAACTACGAGCAGTACTTC. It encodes CASSEGVNYEQYF.

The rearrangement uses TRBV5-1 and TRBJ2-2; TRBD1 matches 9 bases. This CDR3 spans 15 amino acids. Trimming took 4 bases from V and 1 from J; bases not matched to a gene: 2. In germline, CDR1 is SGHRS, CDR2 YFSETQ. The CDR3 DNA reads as TGCGCCAGCAGCGAGGGACAGGGGAACACCGGGGAGCTGTTTTTT. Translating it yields CASSEGQGNTGELFF.

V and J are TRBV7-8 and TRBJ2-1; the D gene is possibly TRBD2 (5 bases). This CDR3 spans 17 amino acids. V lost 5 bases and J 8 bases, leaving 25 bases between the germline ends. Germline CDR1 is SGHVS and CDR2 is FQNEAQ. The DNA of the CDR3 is TGTGCCAGCAGCGCGTTCTCTGACGGGATAGACTGGGATGAGCAGTTCTTC. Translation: CASSAFSDGIDWDEQFF.

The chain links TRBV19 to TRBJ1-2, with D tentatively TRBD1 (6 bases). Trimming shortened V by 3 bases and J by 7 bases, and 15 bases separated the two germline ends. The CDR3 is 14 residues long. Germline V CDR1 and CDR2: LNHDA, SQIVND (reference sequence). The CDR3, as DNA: TGTGCCAGTAGTATGGGTAAAGGGGGATTTGGCTACACCTTC. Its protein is CASSMGKGGFGYTF.

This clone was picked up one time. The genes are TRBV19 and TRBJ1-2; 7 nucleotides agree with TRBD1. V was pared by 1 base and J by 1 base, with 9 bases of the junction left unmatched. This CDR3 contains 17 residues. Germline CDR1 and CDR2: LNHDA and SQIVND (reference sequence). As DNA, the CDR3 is TGTGCCAGTAGTATAGGCGCCGGGACAGCCCTTAACTATGGCTACACCTTC. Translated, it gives CASSIGAGTALNYGYTF. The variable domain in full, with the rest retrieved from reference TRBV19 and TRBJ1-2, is DGGITQSPKYLFRKEGQNVTLSCEQNLNHDAMYWYRQDPGQGLRLIYYSQIVNDFQKGDIAEGYSVSREKKESFPLTVTSAQKNPTAFYLCASSIGAGTALNYGYTFGSGTRLTVV.

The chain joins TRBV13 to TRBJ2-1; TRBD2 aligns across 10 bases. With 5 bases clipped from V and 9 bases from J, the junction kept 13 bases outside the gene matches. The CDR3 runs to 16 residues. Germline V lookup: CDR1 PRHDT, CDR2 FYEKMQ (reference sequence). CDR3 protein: CASSSGLAGVLGEQFF. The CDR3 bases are TGTGCCAGCAGCAGCGGCCTAGCGGGAGTTCTTGGTGAGCAGTTCTTC.

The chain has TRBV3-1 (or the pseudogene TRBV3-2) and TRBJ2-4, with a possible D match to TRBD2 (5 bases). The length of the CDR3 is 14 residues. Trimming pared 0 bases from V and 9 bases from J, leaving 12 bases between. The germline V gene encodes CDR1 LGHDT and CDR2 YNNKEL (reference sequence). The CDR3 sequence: CASSQDNGIGIQYF. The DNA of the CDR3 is TGTGCCAGCAGCCAAGATAACGGGATTGGCATTCAGTACTTC.

CDR3 protein: CASSFTGAGYYEQYF. CDR3 nucleotide sequence: TGTGCCAGCAGCTTTACCGGGGCCGGGTACTACGAGCAGTACTTC. V usage is TRBV7-2 and J usage is TRBJ2-7, with D possibly called TRBD1 or TRBD2 (5 bases each). V lost 3 bases to trimming and J lost 3 bases, with 15 bases between them. The CDR3 sequence is 15 residues long. Germline CDR1 SGHTA, CDR2 FQGNSA.

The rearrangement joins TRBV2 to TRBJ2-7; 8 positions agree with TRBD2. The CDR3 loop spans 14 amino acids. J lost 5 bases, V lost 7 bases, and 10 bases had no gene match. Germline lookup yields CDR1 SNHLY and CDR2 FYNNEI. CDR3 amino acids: CASNLLAEGDEQYF. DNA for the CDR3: TGTGCCAGCAACCTACTAGCGGAGGGGGACGAGCAGTACTTC.

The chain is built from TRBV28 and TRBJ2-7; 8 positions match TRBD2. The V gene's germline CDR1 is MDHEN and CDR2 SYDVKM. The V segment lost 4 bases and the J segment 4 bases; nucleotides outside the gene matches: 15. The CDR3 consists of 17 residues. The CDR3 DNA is TGTGCCAGCAGTTCTTTGGGGGCTAGCGGGTTGCAATACGAGCAGTACTTC. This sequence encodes CASSSLGASGLQYEQYF.

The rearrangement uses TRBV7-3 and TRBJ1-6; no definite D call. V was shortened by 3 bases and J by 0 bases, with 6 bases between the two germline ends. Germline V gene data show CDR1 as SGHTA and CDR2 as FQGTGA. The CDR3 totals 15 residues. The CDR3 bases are TGTGCCAGCAGCTTGGAGAGCTCCTATAATTCACCCCTCCACTTT. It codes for CASSLESSYNSPLHF.

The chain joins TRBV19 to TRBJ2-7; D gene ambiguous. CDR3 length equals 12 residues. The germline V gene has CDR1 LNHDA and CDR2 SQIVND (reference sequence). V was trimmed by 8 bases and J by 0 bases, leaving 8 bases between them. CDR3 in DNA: TGTGCCAGTGCAGACAACTCCTACGAGCAGTACTTC. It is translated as CASADNSYEQYF.

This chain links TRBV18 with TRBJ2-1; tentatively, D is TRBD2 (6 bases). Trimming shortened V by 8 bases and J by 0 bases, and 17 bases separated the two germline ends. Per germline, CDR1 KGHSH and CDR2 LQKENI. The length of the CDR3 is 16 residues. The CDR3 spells CASTVTGTHSYNEQFF. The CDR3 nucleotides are TGTGCCAGCACCGTAACCGGGACTCACTCCTACAATGAGCAGTTCTTC.

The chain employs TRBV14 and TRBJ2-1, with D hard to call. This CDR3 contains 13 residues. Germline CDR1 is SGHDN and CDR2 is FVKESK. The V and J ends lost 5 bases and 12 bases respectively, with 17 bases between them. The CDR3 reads CASSMTLVEMQFF. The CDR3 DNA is TGTGCCAGCAGCATGACTCTGGTTGAAATGCAGTTCTTC.

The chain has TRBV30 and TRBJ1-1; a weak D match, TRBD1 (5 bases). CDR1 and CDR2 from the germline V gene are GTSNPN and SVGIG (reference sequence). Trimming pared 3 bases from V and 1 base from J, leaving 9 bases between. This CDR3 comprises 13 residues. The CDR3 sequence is CAWRMGGNTEAFF. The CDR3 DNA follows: TGTGCCTGGAGGATGGGGGGGAACACTGAAGCTTTCTTT.

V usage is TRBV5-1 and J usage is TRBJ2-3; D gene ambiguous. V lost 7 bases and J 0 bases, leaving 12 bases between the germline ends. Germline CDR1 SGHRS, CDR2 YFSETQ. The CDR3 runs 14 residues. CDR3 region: CASGDVSSTDTQYF. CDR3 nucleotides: TGCGCCAGCGGCGACGTATCTAGCACAGATACGCAGTATTTT.

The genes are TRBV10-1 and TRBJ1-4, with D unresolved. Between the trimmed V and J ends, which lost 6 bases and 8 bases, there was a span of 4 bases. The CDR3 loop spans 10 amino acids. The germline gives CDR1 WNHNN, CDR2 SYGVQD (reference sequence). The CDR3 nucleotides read TGCGCCAGCAGCGACGAAAAACTGTTTTTT. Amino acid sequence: CASSDEKLFF.